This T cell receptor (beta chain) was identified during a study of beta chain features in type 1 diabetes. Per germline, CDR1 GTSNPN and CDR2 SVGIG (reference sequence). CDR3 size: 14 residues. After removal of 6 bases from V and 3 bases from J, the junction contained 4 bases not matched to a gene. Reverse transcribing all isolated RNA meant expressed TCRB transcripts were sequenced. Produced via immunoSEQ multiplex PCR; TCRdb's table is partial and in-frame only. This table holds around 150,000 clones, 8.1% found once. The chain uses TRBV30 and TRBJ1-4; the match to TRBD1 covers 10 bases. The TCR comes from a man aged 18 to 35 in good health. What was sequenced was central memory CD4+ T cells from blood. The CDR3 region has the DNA TGTGCCTGTCCGACAGGGGGCCCTAATGAAAAACTGTTTTTT. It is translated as CACPTGGPNEKLFF.